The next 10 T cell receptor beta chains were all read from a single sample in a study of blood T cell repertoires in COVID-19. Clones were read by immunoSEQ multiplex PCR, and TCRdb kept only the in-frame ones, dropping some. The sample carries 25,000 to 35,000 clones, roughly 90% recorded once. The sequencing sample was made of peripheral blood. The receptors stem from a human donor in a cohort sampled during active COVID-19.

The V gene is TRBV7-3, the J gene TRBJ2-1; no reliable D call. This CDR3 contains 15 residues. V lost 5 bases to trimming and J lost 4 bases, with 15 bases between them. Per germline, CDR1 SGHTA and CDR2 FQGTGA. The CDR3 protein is CASSPSSGPYNEQFF. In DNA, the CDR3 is TGTGCCAGCAGCCCATCGAGTGGGCCGTACAATGAGCAGTTCTTC.

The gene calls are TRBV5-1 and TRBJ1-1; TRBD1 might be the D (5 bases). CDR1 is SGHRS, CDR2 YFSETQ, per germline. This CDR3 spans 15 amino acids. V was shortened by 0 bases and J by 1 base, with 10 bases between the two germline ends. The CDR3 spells CASSLGGASNTEAFF. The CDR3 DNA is TGCGCCAGCAGCTTGGGGGGCGCTTCGAACACTGAAGCTTTCTTT.

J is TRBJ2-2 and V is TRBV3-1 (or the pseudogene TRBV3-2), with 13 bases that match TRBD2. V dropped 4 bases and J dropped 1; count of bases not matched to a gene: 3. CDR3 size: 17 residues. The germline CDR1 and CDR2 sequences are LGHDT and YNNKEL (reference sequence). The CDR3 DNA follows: TGTGCCAGCAGCCGTACTAGCGGGAGGGGGAACACCGGGGAGCTGTTTTTT. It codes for CASSRTSGRGNTGELFF.

Written as DNA, the CDR3 is TGTGCCAGCAGTGAGACCGGGGAGCTGTTTTTT. Translated, it gives CASSETGELFF. V is TRBV6-6 and J is TRBJ2-2; no reliable D call. Trimming took 5 bases from V and 5 from J, leaving 3 bases between them. CDR1 and CDR2 from the germline V gene are MNHNY and SVGAGI (reference sequence). The CDR3 is made up of 11 amino acids.

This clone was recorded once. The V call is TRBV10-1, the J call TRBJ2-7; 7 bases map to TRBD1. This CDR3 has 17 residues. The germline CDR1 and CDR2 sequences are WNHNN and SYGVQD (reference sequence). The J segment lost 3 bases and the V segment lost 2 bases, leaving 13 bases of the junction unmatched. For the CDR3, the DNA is TGCGCCAGCAGTGAGAGGACAGGCTCAACTGGTATCTACGAGCAGTACTTC. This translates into CASSERTGSTGIYEQYF.

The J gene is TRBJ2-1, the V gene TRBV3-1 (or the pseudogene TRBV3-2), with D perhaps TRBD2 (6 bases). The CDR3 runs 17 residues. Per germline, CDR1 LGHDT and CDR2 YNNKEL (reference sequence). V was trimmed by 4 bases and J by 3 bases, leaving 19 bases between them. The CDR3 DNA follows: TGTGCCAGCAGCCTTCGGGGGAGGCGCCCCGGCTACAATGAGCAGTTCTTC. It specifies CASSLRGRRPGYNEQFF.

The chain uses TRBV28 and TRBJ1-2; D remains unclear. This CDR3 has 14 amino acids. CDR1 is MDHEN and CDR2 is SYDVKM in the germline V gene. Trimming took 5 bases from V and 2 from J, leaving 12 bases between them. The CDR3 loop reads CASSTDPRNYGYTF. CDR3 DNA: TGTGCCAGCAGTACCGACCCGAGGAACTATGGCTACACCTTC.

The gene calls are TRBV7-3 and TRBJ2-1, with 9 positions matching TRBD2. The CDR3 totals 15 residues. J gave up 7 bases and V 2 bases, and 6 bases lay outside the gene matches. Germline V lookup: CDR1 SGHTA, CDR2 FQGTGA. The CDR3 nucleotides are TGTGCCAGCAGCTTACAAGCGGGAGGTCTGAATGAGCAGTTCTTC. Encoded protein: CASSLQAGGLNEQFF. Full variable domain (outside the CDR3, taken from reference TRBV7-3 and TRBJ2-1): GAGVSQTPSNKVTEKGKYVELRCDPISGHTALYWYRQSLGQGPEFLIYFQGTGAADDSGLPNDRFFAVRPEGSVSTLKIQRTERGDSAVYLCASSLQAGGLNEQFFGPGTRLTVL.

The CDR3 loop is CASIRTVTNSPLHF. The CDR3 region has the DNA TGTGCCAGCATCAGGACAGTAACTAATTCACCCCTCCACTTT. This chain joins TRBV7-2 and TRBJ1-6, with D possibly being TRBD1 (6 bases). Deletions cut 7 bases from V and 6 bases from J, with 13 bases between. Germline V gene sequence: CDR1 SGHTA, CDR2 FQGNSA. The CDR3 loop spans 14 amino acids.

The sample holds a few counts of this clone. The chain's CDR3 is CASSRDRGNQPQHF. For the CDR3, the DNA is TGTGCCAGCAGCCGGGACAGGGGCAATCAGCCCCAGCATTTT. This chain connects TRBV3-1 (or the pseudogene TRBV3-2) to TRBJ1-5; 9 bases line up with TRBD1. V was pared by 4 bases and J by 2 bases, with 0 bases of the junction left unmatched. This CDR3 contains 14 residues. CDR1 LGHDT and CDR2 YNNKEL come from the germline V gene (reference sequence).